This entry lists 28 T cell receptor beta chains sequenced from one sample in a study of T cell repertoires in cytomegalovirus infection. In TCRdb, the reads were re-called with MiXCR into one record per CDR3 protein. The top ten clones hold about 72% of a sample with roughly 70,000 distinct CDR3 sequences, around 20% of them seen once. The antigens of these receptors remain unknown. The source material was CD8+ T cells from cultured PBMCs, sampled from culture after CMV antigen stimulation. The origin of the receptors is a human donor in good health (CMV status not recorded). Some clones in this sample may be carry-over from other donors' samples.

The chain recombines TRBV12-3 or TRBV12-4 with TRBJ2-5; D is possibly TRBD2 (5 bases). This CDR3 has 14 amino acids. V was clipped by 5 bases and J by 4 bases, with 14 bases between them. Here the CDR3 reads CASSRSGIGETQYF. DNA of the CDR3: TGTGCCAGCAGTAGGTCGGGGATAGGAGAGACCCAGTACTTC.

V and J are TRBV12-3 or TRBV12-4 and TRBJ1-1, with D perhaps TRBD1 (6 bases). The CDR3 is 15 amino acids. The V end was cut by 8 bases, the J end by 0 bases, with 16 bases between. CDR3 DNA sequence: TGTGCCAGCCTGACCCGACAGGTTTTGAACACTGAAGCTTTCTTT. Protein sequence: CASLTRQVLNTEAFF.

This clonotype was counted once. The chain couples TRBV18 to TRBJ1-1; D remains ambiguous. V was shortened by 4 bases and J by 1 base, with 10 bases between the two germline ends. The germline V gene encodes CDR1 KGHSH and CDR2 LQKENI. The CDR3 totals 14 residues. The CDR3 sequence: CASSLSGGNTEAFF. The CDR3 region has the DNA TGTGCCAGCTCACTGTCGGGAGGGAACACTGAAGCTTTCTTT.

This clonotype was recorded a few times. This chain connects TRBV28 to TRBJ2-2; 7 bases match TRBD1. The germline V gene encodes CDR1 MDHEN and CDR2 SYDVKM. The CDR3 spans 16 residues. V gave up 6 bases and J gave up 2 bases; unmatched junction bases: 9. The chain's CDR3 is CASRPLTGDNTGELFF. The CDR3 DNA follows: TGTGCCAGCAGACCTCTTACAGGGGACAACACCGGGGAGCTGTTTTTT.

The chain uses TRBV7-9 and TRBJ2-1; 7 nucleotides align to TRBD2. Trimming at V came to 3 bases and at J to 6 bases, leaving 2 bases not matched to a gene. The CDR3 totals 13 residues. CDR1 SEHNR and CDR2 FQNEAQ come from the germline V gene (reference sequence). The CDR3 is CASSLGGVNEQFF. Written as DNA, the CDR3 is TGTGCCAGCAGCTTGGGGGGGGTCAATGAGCAGTTCTTC. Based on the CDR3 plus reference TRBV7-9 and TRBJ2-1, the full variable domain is DTGVSQNPRHKITKRGQNVTFRCDPISEHNRLYWYRQTLGQGPEFLTYFQNEAQLEKSRLLSDRFSAERPKGSFSTLEIQRTEQGDSAMYLCASSLGGVNEQFFGPGTRLTVL.

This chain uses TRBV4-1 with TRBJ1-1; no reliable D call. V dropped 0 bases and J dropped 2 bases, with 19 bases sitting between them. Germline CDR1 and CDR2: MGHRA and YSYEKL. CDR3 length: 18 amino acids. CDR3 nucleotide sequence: TGCGCCAGCAGCCAAGATAGGGTAGGAGGGAGCGGAAACACTGAAGCTTTCTTT. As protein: CASSQDRVGGSGNTEAFF.

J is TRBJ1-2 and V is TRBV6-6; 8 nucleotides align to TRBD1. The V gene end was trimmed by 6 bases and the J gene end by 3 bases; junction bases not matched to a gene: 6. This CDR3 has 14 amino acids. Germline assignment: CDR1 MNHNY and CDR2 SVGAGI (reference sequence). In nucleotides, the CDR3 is TGTGCCAGCAGCCCGCCGGACAGGGACTATGGCTACACCTTC. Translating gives CASSPPDRDYGYTF.

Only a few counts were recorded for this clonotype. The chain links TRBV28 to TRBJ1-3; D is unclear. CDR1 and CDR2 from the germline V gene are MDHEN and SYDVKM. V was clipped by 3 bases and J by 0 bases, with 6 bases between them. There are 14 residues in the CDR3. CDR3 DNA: TGTGCCAGCAGTTTTGGTAGCTCTGGAAACACCATATATTTT. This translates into CASSFGSSGNTIYF.

Written as DNA, the CDR3 is TGTGCCAGCAGTGAAGGAGTCGGTGAAAAACTGTTTTTT. It yields the protein CASSEGVGEKLFF. V is TRBV6-1 and J is TRBJ1-4; D gene uncertain. The CDR3 has 13 residues. V lost 1 base and J 7 bases, leaving 7 bases between the germline ends. Germline V lookup: CDR1 MNHNS, CDR2 SASEGT.

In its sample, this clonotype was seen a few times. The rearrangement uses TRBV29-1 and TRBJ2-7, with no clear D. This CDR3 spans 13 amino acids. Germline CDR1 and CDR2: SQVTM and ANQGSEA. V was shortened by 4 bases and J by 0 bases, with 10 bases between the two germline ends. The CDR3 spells CSVVDGRSYEQYF. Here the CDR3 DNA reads TGCAGCGTTGTGGACGGGCGCTCCTACGAGCAGTACTTC.

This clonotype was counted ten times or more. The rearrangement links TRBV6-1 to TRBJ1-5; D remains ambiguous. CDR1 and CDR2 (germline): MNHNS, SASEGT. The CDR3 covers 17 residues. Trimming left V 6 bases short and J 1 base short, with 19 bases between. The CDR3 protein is CASRPKFGVGSNQPQHF. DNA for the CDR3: TGTGCCAGCAGACCCAAGTTTGGGGTTGGAAGCAATCAGCCCCAGCATTTT.

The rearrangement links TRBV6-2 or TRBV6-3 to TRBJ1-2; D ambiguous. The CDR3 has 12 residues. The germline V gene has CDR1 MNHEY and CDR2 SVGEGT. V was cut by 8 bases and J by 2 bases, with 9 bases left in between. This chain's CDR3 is CASRDGNYGYTF. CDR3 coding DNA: TGTGCCAGCCGCGACGGAAACTATGGCTACACCTTC.

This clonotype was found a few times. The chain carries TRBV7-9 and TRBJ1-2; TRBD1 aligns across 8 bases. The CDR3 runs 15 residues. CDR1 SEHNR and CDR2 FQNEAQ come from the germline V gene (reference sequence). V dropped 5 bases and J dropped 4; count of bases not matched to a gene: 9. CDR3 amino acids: CASSERTGNRYGYTF. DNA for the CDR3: TGTGCCAGCAGCGAAAGGACAGGGAACCGCTATGGCTACACCTTC.

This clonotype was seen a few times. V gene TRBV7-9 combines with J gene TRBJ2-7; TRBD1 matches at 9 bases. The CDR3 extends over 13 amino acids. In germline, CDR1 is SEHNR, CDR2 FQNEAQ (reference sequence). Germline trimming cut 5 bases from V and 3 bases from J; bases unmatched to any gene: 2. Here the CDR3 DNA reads TGTGCCAGCAGCCCGACAGGGGGCTACGAGCAGTACTTC. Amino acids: CASSPTGGYEQYF.

The CDR3 loop is CASSLGFTDTQYF. Here the CDR3 DNA reads TGTGCCAGCAGTTTAGGTTTCACAGATACGCAGTATTTT. The chain has TRBV12-3 or TRBV12-4 and TRBJ2-3; no clear D. The CDR3 extends over 13 amino acids. V shed 1 base and J shed 2 bases, with 4 bases lying between them.

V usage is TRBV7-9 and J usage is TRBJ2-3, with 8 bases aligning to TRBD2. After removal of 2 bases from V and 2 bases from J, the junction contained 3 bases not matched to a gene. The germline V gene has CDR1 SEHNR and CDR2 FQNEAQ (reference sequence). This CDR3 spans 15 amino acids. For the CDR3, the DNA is TGTGCCAGCAGCTTACGGGGGGGCCCCACAGATACGCAGTATTTT. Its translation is CASSLRGGPTDTQYF.

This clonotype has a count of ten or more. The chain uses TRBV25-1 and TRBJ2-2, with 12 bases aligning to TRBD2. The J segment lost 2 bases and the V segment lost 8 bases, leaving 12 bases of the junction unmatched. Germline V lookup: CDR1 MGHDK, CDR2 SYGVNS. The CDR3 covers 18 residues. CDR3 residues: CASSPNGLAGINTGELFF. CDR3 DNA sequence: TGTGCCAGCTCCCCAAATGGACTAGCGGGGATAAACACCGGGGAGCTGTTTTTT.

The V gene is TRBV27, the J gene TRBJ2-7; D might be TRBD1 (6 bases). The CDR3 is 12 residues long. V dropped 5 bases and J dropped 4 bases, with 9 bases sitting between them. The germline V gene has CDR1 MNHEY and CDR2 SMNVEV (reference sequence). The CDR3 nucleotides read TGTGCCAGCAGTGCCAGGGGATACGAGCAGTACTTC. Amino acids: CASSARGYEQYF.

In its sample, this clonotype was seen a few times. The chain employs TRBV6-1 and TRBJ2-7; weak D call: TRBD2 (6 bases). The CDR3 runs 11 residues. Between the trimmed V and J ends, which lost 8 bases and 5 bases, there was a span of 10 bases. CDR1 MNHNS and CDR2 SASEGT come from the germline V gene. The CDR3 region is CASPRGNEQYF. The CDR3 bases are TGTGCCAGCCCCCGCGGGAACGAGCAGTACTTC.

CDR3 sequence reads: CASSWQGVSYNEQFF. DNA of the CDR3: TGTGCCAGCAGTTGGCAGGGGGTTTCCTACAATGAGCAGTTCTTC. The V gene is TRBV27, the J gene TRBJ2-1; 7 bases are shared with TRBD1. The V segment lost 4 bases and the J segment 1 base; nucleotides outside the gene matches: 4. There are 15 residues in the CDR3. Germline V CDR1 and CDR2: MNHEY, SMNVEV (reference sequence).

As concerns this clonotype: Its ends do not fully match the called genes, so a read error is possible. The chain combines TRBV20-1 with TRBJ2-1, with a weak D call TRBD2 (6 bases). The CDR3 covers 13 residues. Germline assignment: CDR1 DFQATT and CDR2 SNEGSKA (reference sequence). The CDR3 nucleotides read TGCAGTGCTAGGGGGACTTCCTCCAATGAGCAGTTCTTC. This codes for CSARGTSSNEQFF.

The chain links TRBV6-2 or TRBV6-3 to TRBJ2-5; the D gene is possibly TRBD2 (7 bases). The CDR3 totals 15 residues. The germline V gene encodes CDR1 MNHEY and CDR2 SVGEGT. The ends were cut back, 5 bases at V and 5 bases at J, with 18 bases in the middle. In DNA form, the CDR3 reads TGTGCCAGCAGTGAACTGGCGGGGGCCTCCGAGACCCAGTACTTC. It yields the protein CASSELAGASETQYF.

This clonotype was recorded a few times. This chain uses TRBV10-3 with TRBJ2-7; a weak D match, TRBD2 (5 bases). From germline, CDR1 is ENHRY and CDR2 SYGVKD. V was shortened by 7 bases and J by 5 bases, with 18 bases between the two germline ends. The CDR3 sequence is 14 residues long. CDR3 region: CAITEDPPFDEQYF. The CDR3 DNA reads TGTGCCATCACGGAGGATCCTCCTTTCGACGAGCAGTACTTC.

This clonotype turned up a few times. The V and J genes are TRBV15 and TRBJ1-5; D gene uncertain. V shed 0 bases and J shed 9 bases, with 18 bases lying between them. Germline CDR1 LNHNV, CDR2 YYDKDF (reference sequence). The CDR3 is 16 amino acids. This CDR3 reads CATSRESFSGGWPQHF. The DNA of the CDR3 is TGTGCCACCAGCAGAGAATCCTTCTCAGGAGGTTGGCCCCAGCATTTT.

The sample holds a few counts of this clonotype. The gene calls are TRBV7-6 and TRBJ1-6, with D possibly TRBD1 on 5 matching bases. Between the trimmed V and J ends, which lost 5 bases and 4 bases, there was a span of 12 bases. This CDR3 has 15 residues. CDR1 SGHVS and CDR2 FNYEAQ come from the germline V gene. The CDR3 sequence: CASSQGRLYNSPLHF. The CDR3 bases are TGTGCCAGCAGCCAGGGACGTCTTTATAATTCACCCCTCCACTTT.

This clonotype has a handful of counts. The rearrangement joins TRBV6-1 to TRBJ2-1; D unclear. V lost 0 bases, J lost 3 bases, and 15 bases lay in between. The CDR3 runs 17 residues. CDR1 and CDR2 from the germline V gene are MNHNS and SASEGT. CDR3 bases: TGTGCCAGCAGTGAAGCGCTTCAGGACCTACTCTACAATGAGCAGTTCTTC. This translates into CASSEALQDLLYNEQFF.

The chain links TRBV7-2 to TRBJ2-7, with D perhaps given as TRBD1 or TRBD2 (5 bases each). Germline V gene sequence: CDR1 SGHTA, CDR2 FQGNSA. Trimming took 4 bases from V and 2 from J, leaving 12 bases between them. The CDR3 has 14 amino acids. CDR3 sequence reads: CASSSGTGTYEQYF. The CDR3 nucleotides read TGTGCCAGCAGCTCCGGGACCGGAACCTACGAGCAGTACTTC.

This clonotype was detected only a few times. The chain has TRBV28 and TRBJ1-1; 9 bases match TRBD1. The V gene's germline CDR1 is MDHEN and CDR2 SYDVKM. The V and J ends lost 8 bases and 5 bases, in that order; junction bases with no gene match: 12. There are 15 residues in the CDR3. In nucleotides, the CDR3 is TGTGCCAGCGAATCGACAGGGGGGGAGGAAACTGAAGCTTTCTTT. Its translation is CASESTGGEETEAFF.